The 26 T cell receptor beta chains in this list originate from one sample, sequenced in a study of OX40 agonist ivuxolimab in advanced cancers. TCRdb keeps only in-frame clones here, not all; method: immunoSEQ multiplex PCR. The data contain 100,000 to 150,000 clones, over 75% of them singletons. The sequenced sample was CD4+ or CD8+ T cells sorted from blood, obtained in a trial of the OX40 agonist ivuxolimab. These receptors were obtained from an adult with an advanced solid tumor such as melanoma, head and neck, liver or kidney cancer.

The V gene is TRBV5-4, the J gene TRBJ2-3; 12 positions match TRBD2. The V and J ends lost 4 bases and 4 bases, in that order; junction bases with no gene match: 10. Germline lookup yields CDR1 SGHNT and CDR2 YYREEE (reference sequence). This CDR3 comprises 17 residues. The CDR3 spells CASSVYLAGGGPDTQYF. The CDR3 DNA reads TGTGCCAGCAGCGTCTACCTAGCGGGAGGGGGCCCAGATACGCAGTATTTT.

This clone was seen a single time. The V and J genes are TRBV27 and TRBJ1-1; 10 bases map to TRBD1. The V segment lost 5 bases and the J segment 11 bases; nucleotides outside the gene matches: 14. The V gene's germline CDR1 is MNHEY and CDR2 SMNVEV (reference sequence). The CDR3 runs to 15 residues. Written as DNA, the CDR3 is TGTGCCAGCAGTAAGGGGACAGGGGACGCCGTTCGTGCTTTCTTT. Its translation is CASSKGTGDAVRAFF.

The chain employs TRBV7-2 and TRBJ1-1; no definite D call. The germline gives CDR1 SGHTA, CDR2 FQGNSA. V lost 5 bases to trimming and J lost 0 bases, with 10 bases between them. This CDR3 has 14 amino acids. This chain's CDR3 is CASSRTSLNTEAFF. The CDR3 nucleotides are TGTGCCAGCAGCCGGACCTCCTTGAACACTGAAGCTTTCTTT. Supplemented by reference TRBV7-2 and TRBJ1-1, the full variable domain reads GAGVSQSPSNKVTEKGKDVELRCDPISGHTALYWYRQSLGQGLEFLIYFQGNSAPDKSGLPSDRFSAERTGGSVSTLTIQRTQQEDSAVYLCASSRTSLNTEAFFGQGTRLTVV.

The chain joins TRBV19 to TRBJ1-1, with D uncertain. CDR3 size: 15 residues. The germline gives CDR1 LNHDA, CDR2 SQIVND (reference sequence). V gave up 7 bases and J gave up 4 bases, with 19 bases separating them. CDR3 coding DNA: TGTGCCAGTAATACTTCGAGACAAAATTTCACTGAAGCTTTCTTT. It specifies CASNTSRQNFTEAFF.

The chain has TRBV18 and TRBJ2-7; D might be TRBD1 (5 bases). Trimming removed 1 base from V and 5 bases from J, with 9 bases in between. The CDR3 consists of 13 residues. In germline, CDR1 is KGHSH, CDR2 LQKENI. The CDR3 spells CASSPRQPDEQYF. The DNA of the CDR3 is TGTGCCAGCTCACCACGACAGCCAGACGAGCAGTACTTC.

The chain has TRBV7-9 and TRBJ1-1; D unclear. With 5 bases removed from V and 1 base from J, the gap between germline ends came to 8 bases. This CDR3 has 13 amino acids. Looked up from germline, CDR1 is SEHNR and CDR2 is FQNEAQ (reference sequence). The CDR3 sequence: CASSLLGNTEAFF. Here the CDR3 DNA reads TGTGCCAGCAGCCTCTTGGGGAACACTGAAGCTTTCTTT.

The J gene is TRBJ2-3, the V gene TRBV18; 7 nucleotides line up with TRBD2. CDR3 length: 14 amino acids. The junction had 4 bases not matched to a gene; V was cut back by 2 bases and J by 5 bases. Germline CDR1 reads KGHSH; CDR2 reads LQKENI. CDR3 protein: CASSPAREGDTQYF. In nucleotides, the CDR3 is TGTGCCAGCTCACCAGCCAGGGAGGGAGATACGCAGTATTTT.

J is TRBJ1-1 and V is TRBV19; no clear D gene. CDR3 length equals 13 residues. V lost 1 base to trimming and J lost 8 bases, with 11 bases between them. CDR1 is LNHDA and CDR2 is SQIVND in the germline V gene (reference sequence). The CDR3 region is CASSIGGQFEAFF. CDR3 nucleotides: TGTGCCAGTAGTATAGGCGGCCAGTTCGAAGCTTTCTTT.

This clone occurred once. The CDR3 spells CASSGVAGGSYNEQFF. The CDR3 region has the DNA TGTGCCAGTAGTGGAGTAGCGGGAGGGAGCTACAATGAGCAGTTCTTC. The gene calls are TRBV19 and TRBJ2-1, with 11 bases aligning to TRBD2. Trimming removed 5 bases from V and 3 bases from J; junction bases left unmatched: 6. The CDR3 has 16 amino acids. The germline V gene has CDR1 LNHDA and CDR2 SQIVND (reference sequence).

V usage is TRBV6-6 and J usage is TRBJ1-5, with no clear D. This CDR3 region has 16 residues. Germline loops: CDR1 MNHNY, CDR2 SVGAGI (reference sequence). Deletions cut 4 bases from V and 0 bases from J, with 13 bases between. The CDR3 nucleotides are TGTGCCAGCAGTTCCCCCCAAGGCGTTAGCAATCAGCCCCAGCATTTT. It is translated as CASSSPQGVSNQPQHF.

This clone was counted a single time. The rearrangement uses TRBV21-1 and TRBJ2-7; the listed D gene, TRBD1, was not tested against the DNA. TRBV21-1 is recorded as a pseudogene. This CDR3 is built from 14 residues. The CDR3 here is CASRFGSIPYEQYF. The CDR3 nucleotides are TGTGCCAGCAGGTTTGGCTCGATCCCCTACGAGCAGTACTTC.

The rearrangement links TRBV5-6 to TRBJ1-3, with TRBD1 as a possible D gene (5 bases). V was clipped by 2 bases and J by 0 bases, with 6 bases between them. The germline V gene encodes CDR1 SGHDT and CDR2 YYEEEE. The CDR3 has 14 residues. CDR3 sequence: CASSFDSSGNTIYF. In DNA, the CDR3 is TGTGCCAGCAGCTTTGACAGCTCTGGAAACACCATATATTTT.

The chain is built from TRBV27 and TRBJ1-1, with 9 bases identical to TRBD1. The V gene end was trimmed by 5 bases and the J gene end by 4 bases; junction bases not matched to a gene: 8. This CDR3 has 15 residues. Germline V gives CDR1 MNHEY, CDR2 SMNVEV (reference sequence). The CDR3 sequence: CASSTGTGMATEAFF. The CDR3 DNA reads TGTGCCAGCAGTACCGGGACAGGGATGGCCACTGAAGCTTTCTTT.

The chain is built from TRBV5-5 and TRBJ1-4; no reliable D call. V lost 3 bases and J 8 bases, leaving 8 bases between the germline ends. The germline gives CDR1 SGHKS, CDR2 YYEKEE (reference sequence). The CDR3 extends over 12 amino acids. DNA for the CDR3: TGTGCCAGCAGCTCACGTGGGGAAAAACTGTTTTTT. This gives the protein CASSSRGEKLFF.

V gene TRBV18 combines with J gene TRBJ1-4; D is unclear. This CDR3 has 16 amino acids. CDR1 and CDR2 (germline): KGHSH, LQKENI. V was shortened by 4 bases and J by 3 bases, with 15 bases between the two germline ends. This CDR3 is CASSLDRGAANEKLFF. CDR3 DNA: TGTGCCAGCTCACTGGATCGGGGTGCGGCTAATGAAAAACTGTTTTTT.

This chain uses TRBV20-1 with TRBJ2-5; D remains ambiguous. V lost 4 bases and J lost 4, with 7 bases in between. The CDR3 is 11 residues long. CDR1 DFQATT and CDR2 SNEGSKA come from the germline V gene (reference sequence). The CDR3 DNA reads TGCAGTGCTATTGGGTTAGAGACCCAGTACTTC. Protein: CSAIGLETQYF.

This chain links TRBV28 with TRBJ2-7; 7 positions agree with TRBD1. The trim removed 6 bases at V and 2 bases at J, leaving 10 bases unmatched. CDR1 is MDHEN and CDR2 is SYDVKM in the germline V gene. The CDR3 is made up of 15 amino acids. The CDR3 DNA sequence: TGTGCCAGCAGCCCCTCTCCGACAGGGACCTACGAGCAGTACTTC. Translated: CASSPSPTGTYEQYF.

The chain employs TRBV15 and TRBJ2-5; TRBD2 might be the D (6 bases). The ends were cut back, 5 bases at V and 4 bases at J, with 14 bases in the middle. CDR1 and CDR2 from the germline V gene are LNHNV and YYDKDF (reference sequence). CDR3 length: 14 residues. The CDR3 here is CATSGYLAIETQYF. As DNA, the CDR3 is TGTGCCACCAGCGGCTACCTAGCGATAGAGACCCAGTACTTC. Drawing the rest from reference TRBV15 and TRBJ2-5, the complete variable domain is DAMVIQNPRYQVTQFGKPVTLSCSQTLNHNVMYWYQQKSSQAPKLLFHYYDKDFNNEADTPDNFQSRRPNTSFCFLDIRSPGLGDTAMYLCATSGYLAIETQYFGPGTRLLVL.

V gene TRBV11-2 combines with J gene TRBJ2-1, with TRBD1 identical over 8 bases. Germline values: CDR1 SGHAT, CDR2 FQNNGV. The junction had 14 bases not matched to a gene; V was cut back by 6 bases and J by 1 base. This CDR3 has 18 amino acids. The CDR3 nucleotides are TGTGCCAGCAGGGCAGGCGGACAGGGTACCACTTCCTACAATGAGCAGTTCTTC. This translates into CASRAGGQGTTSYNEQFF. The full variable domain, in which reference TRBV11-2 and TRBJ2-1 provide the parts outside the CDR3, is EAGVAQSPRYKIIEKRQSVAFWCNPISGHATLYWYQQILGQGPKLLIQFQNNGVVDDSQLPKDRFSAERLKGVDSTLKIQPAKLEDSAVYLCASRAGGQGTTSYNEQFFGPGTRLTVL.

This clone was seen just once. V gene TRBV27 combines with J gene TRBJ1-2; the D gene is possibly TRBD1 (6 bases). The CDR3 extends over 18 amino acids. Trimming shortened V by 4 bases and J by 5 bases, and 26 bases separated the two germline ends. Germline-derived CDR1 and CDR2 are MNHEY and SMNVEV (reference sequence). CDR3 protein: CASSSRPPGWGLQYGYTF. The CDR3 nucleotides read TGTGCCAGCAGTTCACGCCCCCCTGGATGGGGGCTACAGTATGGCTACACCTTC.

The CDR3 sequence: CASSGSGANEKLFF. The CDR3 DNA is TGCGCCAGCAGCGGGAGCGGGGCTAATGAAAAACTGTTTTTT. The chain combines TRBV5-1 with TRBJ1-4, with unresolved D. Germline-derived CDR1 and CDR2 are SGHRS and YFSETQ. V lost 4 bases and J lost 3, with 10 bases in between. This CDR3 has 14 amino acids.

CDR3 in amino acids: CASSAWAPNQPQHF. CDR3 sequence (DNA): TGTGCCAGCAGCGCTTGGGCCCCCAATCAGCCCCAGCATTTT. The chain carries TRBV7-2 and TRBJ1-5; no reliable D call. Germline V gene lookup returns CDR1 SGHTA and CDR2 FQGNSA. The CDR3 length is 14 residues. The V end was cut by 5 bases, the J end by 3 bases, with 11 bases between.

The chain uses TRBV10-3 and TRBJ1-2; D gene uncertain. CDR1 ENHRY and CDR2 SYGVKD come from the germline V gene. There are 12 residues in the CDR3. V dropped 3 bases and J dropped 11 bases, with 13 bases sitting between them. Here the CDR3 reads CAISDGRRRYTF. The CDR3 nucleotides read TGTGCCATCAGTGATGGCAGAAGAAGATACACCTTC.

This chain links TRBV27 with TRBJ1-4; no definite D call. With 3 bases removed from V and 6 bases from J, the gap between germline ends came to 17 bases. This CDR3 has 16 residues. Germline-derived CDR1 and CDR2 are MNHEY and SMNVEV (reference sequence). The CDR3 coding sequence is TGTGCCAGCAGTTTGTTCGGGCGTCTTCCTGATGAAAAACTGTTTTTT. Protein product: CASSLFGRLPDEKLFF.

The V and J genes are TRBV7-2 and TRBJ1-1; tentatively, D is TRBD1 (6 bases). Looked up from germline, CDR1 is SGHTA and CDR2 is FQGNSA. The CDR3 extends over 15 amino acids. V lost 8 bases to trimming and J lost 2 bases, with 18 bases between them. CDR3 DNA: TGTGCCAGCCACACAGGGTTGTCAGATAACACTGAAGCTTTCTTT. As protein: CASHTGLSDNTEAFF.

The rearrangement uses TRBV18 and TRBJ1-4, with TRBD1 as a possible D gene (6 bases). Trimming shortened V by 3 bases and J by 6 bases, and 11 bases separated the two germline ends. Germline V lookup: CDR1 KGHSH, CDR2 LQKENI. The CDR3 is made up of 14 amino acids. CDR3 in DNA: TGTGCCAGCTCACCCCCAGGGGACGATGAAAAACTGTTTTTT. Amino acid sequence: CASSPPGDDEKLFF.